The next 12 T cell receptor gamma chains were all read from a single sample in a study of gammadelta T cells in human blood. TCRdb reran clone calling via CATT on the RT-PCR reads. The sample holds around 400 gamma-chain clones, about 8.7% seen once. The sample comprised non-Vgamma9Vdelta2 gamma-delta T cells from cord blood. Receptors were obtained from a newborn.

By sample share, this clone is large (0.1 to 1%). The rearrangement joins TRGV10 to TRGJ1 or TRGJ2. TRGV10 is known as an ORF, though its function is uncertain. With V trimmed by 8 bases and J by 1 base, 6 bases remained unmatched. CDR3 length equals 13 residues. CDR3 loop: CAAWAKNYYKKLF. DNA for the CDR3: TGTGCTGCGTGGGCCAAAAATTATTATAAGAAACTCTTT.

This clone was counted only a few times. This rearrangement joins TRGV5 to TRGJ1 or TRGJ2. V lost 0 bases, J lost 8 bases, and 4 bases stayed unmatched. Germline V lookup: CDR1 VINAFY, CDR2 YDVSNSKD. CDR3 length: 12 residues. CDR3: CATWDRQDKKLF. The CDR3 coding sequence is TGTGCCACCTGGGACAGGCAGGATAAGAAACTCTTT.

By its share, this clone is large (0.1 to 1%). The chain uses TRGV5 and TRGJ1 or TRGJ2. The CDR3 is 13 amino acids. Trimming at V came to 0 bases and at J to 5 bases, leaving 4 bases not matched to a gene. Germline V lookup: CDR1 VINAFY, CDR2 YDVSNSKD. The CDR3 here is CATWDRQNYKKLF. The CDR3 DNA sequence: TGTGCCACCTGGGACAGGCAGAATTATAAGAAACTCTTT.

This clone is categorized as medium-sized (0.01 to 0.1%). The V gene is TRGV8, the J gene TRGJP2. Germline CDR1 reads VENAVY; CDR2 reads YDSYNSRV. The J segment lost 5 bases and the V segment lost 0 bases, leaving 3 bases of the junction unmatched. The CDR3 spans 14 residues. In nucleotides, the CDR3 is TGTGCCACCTGGGATAGGGGGAGTGATTGGATCAAGACGTTT. Amino acid sequence: CATWDRGSDWIKTF.

This clone is large (0.1 to 1%). The chain links TRGV2 to TRGJP2. V trimming: 0 bases; J trimming: 12 bases; junction bases outside the gene matches: 7. Germline values: CDR1 EGSNGY, CDR2 YDSYNSKV. This CDR3 contains 13 residues. Here the CDR3 reads CATWDGPERIKTF. Here the CDR3 DNA reads TGTGCCACCTGGGACGGGCCCGAGCGGATCAAGACGTTT.

By sample fraction, this clone is large. The chain employs TRGV8 and TRGJ1 or TRGJ2. Trimming took 3 bases from V and 12 from J; bases not matched to a gene: 14. The CDR3 loop spans 13 amino acids. Germline loops: CDR1 VENAVY, CDR2 YDSYNSRV. CDR3 residues: CATWDYPTRRKLF. CDR3 nucleotides: TGTGCCACCTGGGATTATCCGACCCGAAGGAAACTCTTT.

Sample share makes this clone large (0.1 to 1%). The V and J genes are TRGV2 and TRGJ1 or TRGJ2. The CDR3 contains 12 residues. Germline CDR1 reads EGSNGY; CDR2 reads YDSYNSKV. Trimming at V came to 1 base and at J to 3 bases, leaving 0 bases not matched to a gene. CDR3 coding DNA: TGTGCCACCTGGGACGGTTATTATAAGAAACTCTTT. Encoded protein: CATWDGYYKKLF.

The V gene is TRGV10, the J gene TRGJ1 or TRGJ2. TRGV10 belongs to the ORF category, with a function that is uncertain. Trimming removed 8 bases from V and 6 bases from J; junction bases left unmatched: 11. This CDR3 is built from 13 residues. The DNA for the CDR3 is TGTGCTGCGTGGGATTATCGTGCTTATAAGAAACTCTTT. Its translation is CAAWDYRAYKKLF.

By share of the sample, this clone is large. V and J are TRGV2 and TRGJ1 or TRGJ2. There are 11 residues in the CDR3. The V and J ends lost 0 bases and 12 bases, in that order; junction bases with no gene match: 5. Per germline, CDR1 EGSNGY and CDR2 YDSYNSKV. CDR3: CATWDGPVKLF. Written as DNA, the CDR3 is TGTGCCACCTGGGACGGGCCGGTGAAACTCTTT.

This clone is large within its sample. The chain carries TRGV2 and TRGJ1 or TRGJ2. Germline loops: CDR1 EGSNGY, CDR2 YDSYNSKV. This CDR3 is built from 15 residues. Trimming at V came to 0 bases and at J to 1 base, leaving 6 bases not matched to a gene. The CDR3 region has the DNA TGTGCCACCTGGGACGGGCCAAACAATTATTATAAGAAACTCTTT. Encoded protein: CATWDGPNNYYKKLF.

Judged by abundance, this clone is large. This may be a read error, as it is one base from a much larger clone. The V call is TRGV2, the J call TRGJ1 or TRGJ2. The trim removed 0 bases at V and 12 bases at J, leaving 5 bases unmatched. Germline CDR1 reads EGSNGY; CDR2 reads YDSYNSKV. CDR3 length: 11 amino acids. The CDR3 sequence is CATWDGRGKLF. The CDR3 DNA is TGTGCCACCTGGGACGGGCGGGGGAAACTCTTT.

A word on this clone: This DNA's translation differs at residue 7 from TCRdb's protein, which comes from a much larger clone; a read error is likely, and the protein shown is translated from the DNA. The V call is TRGV5, the J call TRGJ1 or TRGJ2. The V segment lost 4 bases and the J segment 4 bases; nucleotides outside the gene matches: 4. CDR1 is VINAFY and CDR2 is YDVSNSKD in the germline V gene. CDR3 length equals 12 residues. Here the CDR3 reads CATWENYYKKLF. The CDR3 DNA is TGTGCCACCTGGGAGAACTATTATAAGAAACTCTTT.